This TCR beta chain stems from a study of T cell responses to AZD1222 COVID-19 vaccine. V lost 5 bases, J lost 4 bases, and 11 bases lay in between. The CDR3 covers 13 residues. The germline gives CDR1 SGHAT, CDR2 FQNNGV. Some clones are missing from TCRdb's copy, which holds only in-frame ones; the method was immunoSEQ multiplex PCR. The sample consists of some 150,000 clones, around 90% of them appearing once. This specimen consisted of peripheral blood, obtained 28 days after the second AZD1222 dose. The chain carries TRBV11-2 and TRBJ1-2; no definite D call. The sequence was obtained from an adult who received the AZD1222 COVID-19 vaccine. The CDR3 protein is CASSPGGIYGYTF. The CDR3 coding sequence is TGTGCCAGCAGCCCAGGTGGAATCTATGGCTACACCTTC. Variable domain in full (rest from reference TRBV11-2 and TRBJ1-2): EAGVAQSPRYKIIEKRQSVAFWCNPISGHATLYWYQQILGQGPKLLIQFQNNGVVDDSQLPKDRFSAERLKGVDSTLKIQPAKLEDSAVYLCASSPGGIYGYTFGSGTRLTVV.